A selection of T cell receptor beta chains follows, all from one sample in a study of blood T cell repertoires in COVID-19. Libraries were prepared by immunoSEQ multiplex PCR; TCRdb keeps only in-frame clonotypes and omits some of them. The sample carries approximately 170,000 clones, less than 90% recorded once. Sequencing was carried out using PBMCs or T cells enriched from blood (not recorded which). The receptor source for this set is a woman in her forties or fifties who had recovered from COVID-19. The CDR3 runs from the conserved cysteine through the conserved F or W. The order of the fields is CDR3 protein, CDR3 DNA, D gene, J gene, clone size, V gene. The D gene is left open where the match is weak. Rows may omit the clone size; those that give it use once, few, many or a size class.

CDR3aa: CASSPLGQGLAGTDTQYF
CDR3nt: TGTGCCAGCTCACCACTCGGTCAGGGACTAGCTGGGACAGATACGCAGTATTTT
d_gene: TRBD2
j_gene: TRBJ2-3
abundance: once
v_gene: TRBV18

CDR3aa: CASSSPGSGISYNEQFF
CDR3nt: TGTGCCAGCAGTTCCCCGGGGAGCGGGATATCCTACAATGAGCAGTTCTTC
d_gene: TRBD2
j_gene: TRBJ2-1
abundance: .
v_gene: TRBV28

CDR3aa: CASSPGTRKGTPYGYTF
CDR3nt: TGTGCCAGCTCACCCGGGACTCGAAAAGGGACCCCCTATGGCTACACCTTC
d_gene: .
j_gene: TRBJ1-2
abundance: .
v_gene: TRBV18

CDR3aa: CSVPIQGKVYGYTF
CDR3nt: TGCAGCGTCCCCATACAGGGGAAGGTTTATGGCTACACCTTC
d_gene: TRBD1
j_gene: TRBJ1-2
abundance: .
v_gene: TRBV29-1

CDR3aa: CATSREETQTGREKLFF
CDR3nt: TGTGCCACCAGCAGAGAGGAAACTCAGACAGGGCGGGAAAAACTGTTTTTT
d_gene: TRBD1
j_gene: TRBJ1-4
abundance: .
v_gene: TRBV15

CDR3aa: CASSRSGPDRILQETQYF
CDR3nt: TGCGCCAGCAGCCGCAGCGGTCCCGACAGGATTCTACAAGAGACCCAGTACTTC
d_gene: .
j_gene: TRBJ2-5
abundance: once
v_gene: TRBV4-1

CDR3aa: CASLIGSSYEQFF
CDR3nt: TGTGCCAGCTTAATAGGTTCTAGTTATGAGCAGTTCTTC
d_gene: .
j_gene: TRBJ2-1
abundance: .
v_gene: TRBV6-5

CDR3aa: CACIGEGQGISGNTIYF
CDR3nt: TGTGCCTGCATCGGTGAGGGACAGGGTATCTCTGGAAACACCATATATTTT
d_gene: TRBD1
j_gene: TRBJ1-3
abundance: .
v_gene: TRBV30

CDR3aa: CASSRGHSGNTIYF
CDR3nt: TGCGCCAGCAGCCGGGGCCACTCTGGAAACACCATATATTTT
d_gene: .
j_gene: TRBJ1-3
abundance: .
v_gene: TRBV4-1

CDR3aa: CASSMASGSLSTGELFF
CDR3nt: TGCGCCAGCAGTATGGCTAGCGGGAGTTTGAGCACCGGGGAGCTGTTTTTT
d_gene: TRBD2
j_gene: TRBJ2-2
abundance: .
v_gene: TRBV4-3

CDR3aa: CASSHGQGSDGYTF
CDR3nt: TGTGCCAGCAGCCACGGACAGGGGAGCGATGGCTACACCTTC
d_gene: TRBD1
j_gene: TRBJ1-2
abundance: .
v_gene: TRBV5-6

CDR3aa: CASSHSGGPQEQFF
CDR3nt: TGCGCCAGCAGCCATAGCGGGGGGCCACAGGAGCAGTTCTTC
d_gene: TRBD2
j_gene: TRBJ2-1
abundance: medium-sized
v_gene: TRBV4-3

CDR3aa: CASSEVLEKLFF
CDR3nt: TGTGCCAGCAGTGAAGTTCTCGAAAAACTGTTTTTT
d_gene: .
j_gene: TRBJ1-4
abundance: .
v_gene: TRBV6-1

CDR3aa: CASSTSTGVAFF
CDR3nt: TGTGCCAGCAGTACGTCAACAGGGGTAGCTTTCTTT
d_gene: TRBD1
j_gene: TRBJ1-1
abundance: .
v_gene: TRBV27

CDR3aa: CASSPGGSGYGYTF
CDR3nt: TGTGCCAGCAGCCCGGGAGGGTCGGGCTATGGCTACACCTTC
d_gene: .
j_gene: TRBJ1-2
abundance: .
v_gene: TRBV9

CDR3aa: CASSYPGTAGQPQHF
CDR3nt: TGTGCCAGCAGTTACCCCGGGACAGCCGGTCAGCCCCAGCATTTT
d_gene: TRBD1
j_gene: TRBJ1-5
abundance: .
v_gene: TRBV6-6

CDR3aa: CASSLGQGPPRPQHF
CDR3nt: TGTGCCAGCAGTCTGGGACAGGGGCCGCCTCGGCCCCAGCATTTT
d_gene: TRBD1
j_gene: TRBJ1-5
abundance: .
v_gene: TRBV28

CDR3aa: CASSFRGQETQYF
CDR3nt: TGTGCCAGCAGCTTCAGGGGCCAAGAGACCCAGTACTTC
d_gene: .
j_gene: TRBJ2-5
abundance: .
v_gene: TRBV5-4